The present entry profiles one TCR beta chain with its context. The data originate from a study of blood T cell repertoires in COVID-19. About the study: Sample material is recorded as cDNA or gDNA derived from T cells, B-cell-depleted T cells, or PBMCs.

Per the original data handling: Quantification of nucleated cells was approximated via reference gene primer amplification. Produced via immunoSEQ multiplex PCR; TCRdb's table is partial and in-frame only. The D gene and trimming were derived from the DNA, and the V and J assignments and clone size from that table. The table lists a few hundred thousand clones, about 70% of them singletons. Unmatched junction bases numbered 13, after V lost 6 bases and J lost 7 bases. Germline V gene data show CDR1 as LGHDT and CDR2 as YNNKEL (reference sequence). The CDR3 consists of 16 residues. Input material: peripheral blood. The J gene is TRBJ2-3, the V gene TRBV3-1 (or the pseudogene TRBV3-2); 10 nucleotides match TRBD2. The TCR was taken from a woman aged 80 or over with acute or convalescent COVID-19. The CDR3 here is CASRGIGTSDRNTQYF. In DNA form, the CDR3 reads TGTGCCAGCAGGGGAATCGGGACTAGCGATCGGAATACGCAGTATTTT.